The clone carrying this TCR beta chain was recorded once. Antigen specificity is unknown. The method was immunoSEQ multiplex PCR; TCRdb's version includes in-frame clones alone and lacks a portion of them. This table has 320 or so clones, around 80% appearing once. This CDR3 contains 15 residues. The germline CDR1 and CDR2 sequences are LNHDA and SQIVND (reference sequence). V lost 3 bases and J 2 bases, leaving 11 bases between the germline ends. These data are taken from a study of primary melanoma T cells and metastatic recurrence. Study-wide background: Primary melanomas here were stage T2 to T4, over 1 mm thick. Study observations and caveats: Regardless of ulceration, mitotic rate or nodal disease, >20% T-cell fraction appeared protective. The tumor T-cell fraction reportedly predicted progression-free survival independently of thickness, ulceration, mitotic rate and age.

Primary melanoma in these patients was surgically resected but could recur metastatically. The origin of this receptor is a human donor with melanoma. The specimen was melanoma tumor tissue. The gene calls are TRBV19 and TRBJ2-1, with D perhaps TRBD2 (6 bases). CDR3 nucleotides: TGTGCCAGTAGTATTATGGGGGGAGCCTACAATGAGCAGTTCTTC. Its protein is CASSIMGGAYNEQFF.